This is a list of T cell receptor beta chains from one sample in a study of blood T cells in healthy people across ages. TCRdb fed the 5' RACE reads into MiXCR, producing one record per CDR3 protein. The sample yields fewer than 2,000,000 distinct CDR3 sequences, around 36% seen once. Source material: blood. These receptors were collected from a young woman in good health. Each CDR3 is given with its conserved first and last residue. The D gene is left open where the match is weak. Where a row states a size, it is once, few, many or the class of an expanded clone; other rows omit it.

j_call | v_call | d_call | cdr3_length | clone_size | cdr3_aa | cdr3_nt
TRBJ2-1 | TRBV2 | - | 15 | few | CASGVDYRSYNEQFF | TGTGCCAGCGGAGTGGACTACCGCTCCTACAATGAGCAGTTCTTC
TRBJ2-3 | TRBV15 | TRBD2 | 12 | - | CATKRETDTQYF | TGTGCCACCAAGCGGGAGACAGATACGCAGTATTTT
TRBJ2-3 | TRBV7-6 | - | 13 | few | CASSDGSSYTQYF | TGTGCCAGCAGCGATGGGTCGTCGTATACGCAGTATTTT
TRBJ2-1 | TRBV5-1 | - | 16 | - | CASSLANRLVGGEQFF | TGCGCCAGCAGCTTGGCCAACAGGCTAGTGGGTGGTGAGCAGTTCTTC
TRBJ1-1 | TRBV27 | - | 12 | - | CASSSMAAEAFF | TGTGCCAGCAGTTCGATGGCGGCTGAAGCTTTCTTT
TRBJ1-5 | TRBV19 | - | 17 | few | CASSKARAAASDQPQHF | TGTGCCAGTAGTAAAGCCCGGGCGGCGGCTTCAGACCAGCCCCAGCATTTT
TRBJ1-4 | TRBV4-1 | - | 15 | - | CASSILAAVSEKLFF | TGCGCCAGCAGCATACTAGCGGCCGTTTCTGAAAAACTGTTTTTT
TRBJ2-1 | TRBV6-1 | - | 15 | - | CASSDRRGAEGEQFF | TGTGCCAGCAGTGATCGCCGGGGGGCCGAGGGTGAGCAGTTCTTC
TRBJ1-1 | TRBV7-9 | - | 12 | - | CASSLEADEAFF | TGTGCCAGCAGCTTAGAAGCCGATGAAGCTTTCTTT
TRBJ2-7 | TRBV6-5 | - | 11 | - | CASTPGDEQYF | TGTGCCAGCACGCCGGGGGACGAGCAGTACTTC
TRBJ1-1 | TRBV18 | TRBD1 | 16 | - | CASSPSRGQQNTEAFF | TGTGCCAGCTCACCGAGCAGGGGACAGCAGAACACTGAAGCTTTCTTT
TRBJ1-5 | TRBV6-1 | TRBD1 | 14 | few | CASSNTGQNQPQHF | TGTGCCAGCTCAAATACGGGACAGAATCAGCCCCAGCATTTT
TRBJ1-1 | TRBV20-1 | - | 14 | - | CSAPALGGYTEAFF | TGCAGTGCCCCCGCCTTGGGGGGCTACACTGAGGCTTTCTTT
TRBJ2-3 | TRBV28 | - | 13 | few | CASSFATPGTQYF | TGTGCCAGCAGTTTCGCGACCCCCGGTACGCAGTATTTT
TRBJ1-5 | TRBV10-3 | - | 13 | few | CAISEDRGQPQHF | TGTGCCATCAGCGAGGACCGAGGTCAGCCCCAGCATTTT
TRBJ2-7 | TRBV6-2/TRBV6-3 | - | 14 | - | CASIQWGKAYEQYF | TGTGCCAGCATTCAATGGGGGAAGGCCTACGAGCAGTACTTC
TRBJ2-3 | TRBV9 | - | 14 | - | CASSVGQGRDTQYF | TGTGCCAGCAGCGTCGGTCAGGGAAGAGATACGCAGTATTTT
TRBJ2-1 | TRBV10-3 | - | 14 | many | CAIRAGRPVNEQFF | TGTGCCATCAGGGCGGGACGGCCGGTTAATGAGCAGTTCTTC
TRBJ2-5 | TRBV6-5 | - | 15 | - | CASSRGTASTETRYF | TGTGCCAGCAGCCGCGGGACAGCTTCTACAGAGACCCGGTACTTC
TRBJ2-7 | TRBV28 | - | 14 | once | CASSFGIGIYEQYF | TGTGCCAGCAGTTTCGGTATAGGGATCTACGAGCAGTACTTC
TRBJ1-2 | TRBV7-9 | - | 16 | many | CASSLSFQAVSYGYTF | TGTGCCAGCAGCTTATCCTTTCAGGCAGTTAGCTATGGCTACACCTTC
TRBJ2-3 | TRBV5-4 | - | 15 | - | CASSLEGLRGDTQYF | TGTGCCAGCAGCTTGGAAGGACTTCGGGGGGATACGCAGTATTTT
TRBJ2-7 | TRBV6-6 | TRBD1 | 15 | many | CASSYPGQGAREQYF | TGTGCCAGCAGTTACCCGGGACAGGGGGCTAGGGAGCAGTACTTC
TRBJ2-5 | TRBV5-1 | TRBD1 | 14 | many | CASSYDRAEETQYF | TGCGCCAGCAGCTACGACAGGGCCGAGGAGACCCAGTACTTC
TRBJ2-1 | TRBV6-1 | TRBD2 | 16 | - | CASSFLAGTRLDEQFF | TGTGCCAGCAGTTTTCTAGCGGGGACCCGTTTAGATGAGCAGTTCTTC
TRBJ2-7 | TRBV6-6 | - | 15 | few | CAISEGGERAGEQYF | TGTGCCATCTCTGAGGGTGGGGAGCGGGCTGGCGAGCAGTACTTC
TRBJ2-2 | TRBV7-9 | - | 15 | - | CASSPDSGVAGELFF | TGTGCCAGCAGCCCCGATTCGGGTGTGGCCGGGGAGCTGTTTTTT
TRBJ2-1 | TRBV20-1 | TRBD2 | 14 | few | CSALGLAGVEEQFF | TGCAGTGCCCTCGGACTAGCGGGAGTAGAGGAGCAGTTCTTC
TRBJ1-1 | TRBV10-3 | TRBD1 | 16 | few | CAISDQTGGSGTEAFF | TGTGCCATCAGTGATCAGACAGGGGGCAGCGGCACTGAAGCTTTCTTT
TRBJ2-1 | TRBV3-1 | TRBD1 | 15 | few | CASSQTLTGGNEQFF | TGTGCCAGCAGCCAAACATTGACAGGGGGGAATGAGCAGTTCTTC
TRBJ2-7 | TRBV6-1 | TRBD2 | 17 | - | CASRFRRTSGVSYEQYF | TGTGCCAGCAGATTCCGACGGACTAGCGGGGTTTCCTACGAGCAGTACTTC
TRBJ1-1 | TRBV12-3/TRBV12-4 | - | 17 | - | CASSRKRGGTPNTEAFF | TGTGCCAGCAGTCGAAAACGGGGAGGGACTCCCAACACTGAAGCTTTCTTT
TRBJ2-1 | TRBV3-1 | TRBD2 | 18 | - | CASSQTPSASGKGNERFF | TGTGCCAGCAGCCAAACTCCCTCGGCTAGCGGGAAGGGCAATGAGCGGTTCTTC
TRBJ2-4 | TRBV28 | TRBD2 | 18 | few | CASSSVRGLAGVKNIQYF | TGTGCCAGCAGTTCGGTCCGGGGACTAGCGGGGGTCAAAAACATTCAGTACTTC
TRBJ2-7 | TRBV7-9 | - | 12 | few | CASSKPEFEQYF | TGTGCCAGCAGTAAGCCTGAGTTCGAGCAGTACTTC
TRBJ2-3 | TRBV4-2 | TRBD1 | 16 | - | CASSPEAGGEGDTRYF | TGTGCCAGCAGCCCCGAGGCAGGGGGCGAGGGAGATACGCGGTATTTT
TRBJ1-6 | TRBV20-1 | - | 13 | - | CSARAGRGSPPHF | TGCAGTGCTAGGGCAGGGCGGGGTTCACCCCCCCACTTT
TRBJ2-7 | TRBV5-1 | TRBD1 | 16 | - | CASSWGGTAGGEEQYF | TGCGCCAGCAGCTGGGGTGGTACGGCAGGGGGAGAAGAGCAGTACTTC
TRBJ1-1 | TRBV5-8 | - | 12 | - | CASSLQAGIAFF | TGTGCCAGCAGCTTGCAGGCAGGGATAGCTTTCTTT
TRBJ2-1 | TRBV5-1 | TRBD1 | 16 | once | CASSLRRQGASNEQFF | TGCGCCAGCAGCTTGAGGCGGCAGGGGGCTTCAAATGAGCAGTTCTTC
TRBJ2-7 | TRBV7-9 | - | 17 | few | CASSPRDGSLITYEQYF | TGTGCCAGCAGCCCCCGGGACGGATCACTGATTACCTACGAGCAGTACTTC
TRBJ1-2 | TRBV4-1 | - | 15 | - | CASSPGPDSSYDYTF | TGCGCCAGCAGCCCCGGACCGGACAGTAGCTATGACTACACCTTC
TRBJ2-7 | TRBV2 | - | 12 | - | CAGSGSSYKQYF | TGTGCCGGTAGTGGTAGTTCCTACAAGCAGTACTTC
TRBJ2-3 | TRBV9 | TRBD2 | 17 | few | CASSVSGGDASTDTQYF | TGTGCCAGCAGCGTTAGCGGGGGGGATGCTAGCACAGATACGCAGTATTTT
TRBJ2-1 | TRBV6-4 | - | 15 | few | CASRPTATLYNEQFF | TGTGCCAGCAGGCCAACCGCCACCCTTTACAATGAGCAGTTCTTC
TRBJ1-1 | TRBV12-3/TRBV12-4 | TRBD1 | 17 | - | CASSPRTGGSMNTEAFF | TGTGCCAGCAGCCCCCGGACAGGAGGGTCGATGAACACTGAAGCTTTCTTT
TRBJ2-3 | TRBV7-2 | - | 17 | few | CASSLSRETTSTDTQYF | TGTGCCAGCAGCTTGTCTCGGGAGACCACTAGCACAGATACGCAGTATTTT
TRBJ2-7 | TRBV30 | - | 13 | once | CAWRGDRANEQYF | TGTGCCTGGAGGGGGGACCGGGCCAACGAGCAGTACTTC
TRBJ2-7 | TRBV28 | TRBD1 | 13 | few | CASAGTDDYEQYF | TGTGCCAGCGCCGGGACAGATGACTACGAGCAGTACTTC
TRBJ1-2 | TRBV12-3/TRBV12-4 | TRBD1 | 14 | once | CASRPGGSAYGYTF | TGTGCCAGCAGACCAGGGGGCTCTGCCTATGGCTACACCTTC
TRBJ2-3 | TRBV5-1 | TRBD1 | 15 | - | CASSQTGKSTDTQYF | TGCGCCAGCAGCCAGACAGGGAAGTCCACAGATACGCAGTATTTT
TRBJ1-2 | TRBV28 | - | 14 | few | CASSLQPPNYGYTF | TGTGCCAGCAGTTTACAGCCGCCTAACTATGGCTACACCTTC
TRBJ1-1 | TRBV10-3 | TRBD1 | 14 | - | CATSELQGAVEAFF | TGTGCCACCAGTGAGCTACAGGGGGCGGTTGAAGCTTTCTTT
TRBJ2-1 | TRBV7-6 | - | 17 | - | CASSLAATISSYNEQFF | TGTGCCAGCAGCCTAGCTGCGACTATTAGCTCCTACAATGAGCAGTTCTTC
TRBJ1-5 | TRBV10-3 | TRBD1 | 16 | few | CAISLGGTEGNQPQHF | TGTGCCATCAGCCTAGGGGGGACAGAAGGGAATCAGCCCCAGCATTTT
TRBJ2-1 | TRBV20-1 | - | 10 | - | CSAPRREQFF | TGCAGTGCACCCCGGAGGGAGCAGTTCTTC
TRBJ2-7 | TRBV7-9 | - | 13 | few | CASKGPESYEQYF | TGTGCCTCTAAGGGGCCTGAGTCCTACGAGCAGTACTTC
TRBJ2-7 | TRBV5-6 | TRBD1 | 13 | few | CASSSGGSGEQYF | TGTGCCAGCTCCTCAGGGGGCTCGGGAGAGCAGTACTTC